The 24 T cell receptor beta chains given below trace back to one sample, sequenced in a study of identical twins. One entry per CDR3 protein, called by TCRdb with MiXCR from the 5' RACE reads. The sample records some 760,000 distinct CDR3 sequences, 15% to 20% being singletons. This sample was shared with a second study, whose subject was T cells expressing NK-cell markers.

The sequenced sample was PBMCs. Source of these receptors: a woman younger than 35 in good health.

This chain uses TRBV6-2 or TRBV6-3 with TRBJ2-1; 8 bases are a match to TRBD2. The CDR3 loop spans 16 amino acids. The trim removed 2 bases at V and 4 bases at J, leaving 7 bases unmatched. Germline V lookup: CDR1 MNHEY, CDR2 SVGEGT. CDR3 amino acids: CASSYLERGPYNEQFF. CDR3 coding DNA: TGTGCCAGCAGTTACCTGGAGCGGGGGCCATACAATGAGCAGTTCTTC.

This chain joins TRBV12-3 or TRBV12-4 and TRBJ1-4; D remains unclear. V was clipped by 4 bases and J by 12 bases, with 9 bases between them. This CDR3 has 11 amino acids. CDR3 DNA sequence: TGTGCCAGCAGTTCGGGAAGCGAACTGTTTTTT. Translation gives CASSSGSELFF.

The chain joins TRBV19 to TRBJ2-2; the D is unclear. V was clipped by 1 base and J by 2 bases, with 5 bases between them. Germline CDR1 and CDR2: LNHDA and SQIVND (reference sequence). The CDR3 spans 14 residues. The CDR3 bases are TGTGCCAGTAGTATAGCCACCAACACCGGGGAGCTGTTTTTT. Translation gives CASSIATNTGELFF.

A word on this clonotype: A junction end diverges from the germline sequence, so it may reflect a read error. V usage is TRBV12-3 or TRBV12-4 and J usage is TRBJ1-1, with 9 bases that match TRBD1. The CDR3 is 14 amino acids. CDR3 sequence (DNA): TGTGCCAGCAGTAGGACAGGGGCGAACACTGAACCTTTCTTT. This codes for CASSRTGANTEPFF.

The chain links TRBV9 to TRBJ2-1; 7 positions agree with TRBD1. The V gene end was trimmed by 4 bases and the J gene end by 7 bases; junction bases not matched to a gene: 14. This CDR3 contains 16 residues. Looked up from germline, CDR1 is SGDLS and CDR2 is YYNGEE. The CDR3 sequence is CASSPGTAPSPNEQFF. The CDR3 nucleotides are TGTGCCAGCAGCCCAGGGACAGCTCCCTCCCCGAATGAGCAGTTCTTC.

This rearrangement joins TRBV20-1 to TRBJ2-7; a weak D match, TRBD2 (5 bases). This CDR3 spans 13 amino acids. Germline V gives CDR1 DFQATT, CDR2 SNEGSKA (reference sequence). Trimming stripped 3 bases from V and 1 base from J, with 10 bases between. The CDR3 coding sequence is TGCAGTGCTAGGCAGTCGGGGTCCTACGAGCAGTACTTC. Protein product: CSARQSGSYEQYF.

This chain links TRBV20-1 with TRBJ2-1; a weak D match, TRBD2 (7 bases). This CDR3 contains 16 residues. The V gene's germline CDR1 is DFQATT and CDR2 SNEGSKA (reference sequence). V was pared by 0 bases and J by 6 bases, with 18 bases between. As DNA, the CDR3 is TGCAGTGCTAGAGATCTCCTTAGGGGGAGGGGCAATGAGCAGTTCTTC. It translates to CSARDLLRGRGNEQFF.

V is TRBV5-5 and J is TRBJ1-1; D is uncertain. The V gene's germline CDR1 is SGHKS and CDR2 YYEKEE (reference sequence). The CDR3 runs 13 residues. V lost 0 bases and J 5 bases, leaving 8 bases between the germline ends. The CDR3 sequence: CASSLAAWTEAFF. CDR3 bases: TGTGCCAGCAGCTTGGCGGCGTGGACTGAAGCTTTCTTT.

This clonotype was recorded at least ten times. This chain joins TRBV18 and TRBJ2-5; D is uncertain. CDR1 is KGHSH, CDR2 LQKENI, per germline. The CDR3 contains 12 residues. V was trimmed by 8 bases and J by 5 bases, leaving 12 bases between them. The CDR3: CASSPVRETQYF. The CDR3 DNA follows: TGTGCCAGCAGTCCAGTACGGGAGACCCAGTACTTC.

The V call is TRBV3-1, the J call TRBJ2-5; 8 positions agree with TRBD2. Germline V gene data show CDR1 as LGHDT and CDR2 as YNNKEL (reference sequence). This CDR3 has 16 residues. Unmatched junction bases numbered 14, after V lost 10 bases and J lost 1 base. The CDR3 bases are TGTGCCACCTCTTTAAGGACGGGGGGGCTCCAAGAGACCCAGTACTTC. Translated: CATSLRTGGLQETQYF.

This clonotype is a singleton in its sample. The chain carries TRBV2 and TRBJ2-7, with no clear D. The germline V gene encodes CDR1 SNHLY and CDR2 FYNNEI. The CDR3 spans 12 residues. Trimming cost V 4 bases and J 4 bases, with 8 bases left between them. CDR3 amino acids: CASSVIGYEQYF. Here the CDR3 DNA reads TGTGCCAGCAGTGTGATCGGATACGAGCAGTACTTC.

This clonotype was counted a few times. The chain couples TRBV20-1 to TRBJ2-5; D is perhaps TRBD2 (5 bases). This CDR3 has 14 amino acids. CDR1 DFQATT and CDR2 SNEGSKA come from the germline V gene (reference sequence). V was trimmed by 3 bases and J by 5 bases, leaving 16 bases between them. The CDR3 loop is CSASGSAVRETQYF. For the CDR3, the DNA is TGCAGTGCTAGTGGTAGCGCGGTCCGGGAGACCCAGTACTTC.

In DNA form, the CDR3 reads TGTGCCACCACGGGACAGTCCGACCCTAATCAGCCCCAGCATTTT. Translated: CATTGQSDPNQPQHF. The V and J genes are TRBV7-9 and TRBJ1-5; 7 bases line up with TRBD1. Trimming took 10 bases from V and 4 from J; bases not matched to a gene: 13. CDR1 and CDR2 from the germline V gene are SEHNR and FQNEAQ (reference sequence). The CDR3 runs to 15 residues.

This clonotype showed up just a few times. The chain has TRBV12-5 and TRBJ2-7; D remains ambiguous. Trimming took 6 bases from V and 1 from J, leaving 10 bases between them. This CDR3 has 13 amino acids. The germline V gene encodes CDR1 LGHNT and CDR2 FRNRAP. The CDR3 reads CASGLGYSYEQYF. The CDR3 bases are TGTGCTAGTGGCCTTGGTTATTCCTACGAGCAGTACTTC.

This chain connects TRBV20-1 to TRBJ2-1; D remains ambiguous. V was clipped by 7 bases and J by 4 bases, with 14 bases between them. This CDR3 has 13 residues. The germline CDR1 and CDR2 sequences are DFQATT and SNEGSKA (reference sequence). CDR3 residues: CSVSLYPYNEQFF. CDR3 nucleotides: TGCAGTGTTTCCCTGTACCCTTACAATGAGCAGTTCTTC.

The genes are TRBV20-1 and TRBJ2-3; D is possibly TRBD1 (5 bases). Germline values: CDR1 DFQATT, CDR2 SNEGSKA (reference sequence). The ends were cut back, 5 bases at V and 1 base at J, with 10 bases in the middle. The length of the CDR3 is 13 residues. CDR3 loop: CSAHDRGTDTQYF. The CDR3 nucleotides read TGCAGTGCTCACGACAGAGGCACAGATACGCAGTATTTT.

The chain links TRBV20-1 to TRBJ2-1; TRBD1 agrees at 7 bases. This CDR3 contains 14 residues. In germline, CDR1 is DFQATT, CDR2 SNEGSKA (reference sequence). Unmatched junction bases numbered 3, after V lost 4 bases and J lost 0 bases. CDR3 nucleotide sequence: TGCAGTGCTAAAGGGGGCGGCTCCTACAATGAGCAGTTCTTC. Its translation: CSAKGGGSYNEQFF.

CDR3 in DNA: TGTGCCAGCAGTTCTACTAGCGGGAGACACGAGCAGTACTTC. The encoded protein is CASSSTSGRHEQYF. The V and J genes are TRBV27 and TRBJ2-7, with 11 bases matching TRBD2. The germline V gene has CDR1 MNHEY and CDR2 SMNVEV (reference sequence). V gave up 4 bases and J gave up 5 bases; unmatched junction bases: 4. This CDR3 comprises 14 residues.

There are a few counts of this clonotype. V is TRBV25-1 and J is TRBJ2-7; a weak D match, TRBD2 (5 bases). CDR1 is MGHDK and CDR2 is SYGVNS in the germline V gene. The CDR3 loop spans 17 amino acids. The V end was cut by 5 bases, the J end by 2 bases, with 22 bases between. In DNA, the CDR3 is TGTGCCAGCAGTCCTTCCGACTGGGGTTGGGAGACCTACGAGCAGTACTTC. Its translation is CASSPSDWGWETYEQYF.

This clonotype is a singleton in its sample. The rearrangement links TRBV7-3 to TRBJ2-5; 7 nucleotides agree with TRBD2. The CDR3 is made up of 15 amino acids. V was clipped by 5 bases and J by 1 base; unmatched bases: 7. CDR1 is SGHTA and CDR2 is FQGTGA in the germline V gene. The DNA for the CDR3 is TGTGCCAGCAGCCAGCACGGGGGGATCCAAGAGACCCAGTACTTC. Protein product: CASSQHGGIQETQYF.

The chain employs TRBV6-6 and TRBJ2-3; D gene unclear. Germline-derived CDR1 and CDR2 are MNHNY and SVGAGI (reference sequence). Deletions cut 0 bases from V and 7 bases from J, with 5 bases between. The CDR3 extends over 12 amino acids. The CDR3 loop reads CASSYSRYTQYF. CDR3 bases: TGTGCCAGCAGTTACTCGCGCTATACGCAGTATTTT.

This chain connects TRBV5-1 to TRBJ2-1; TRBD2 aligns across 13 bases. V gave up 4 bases and J gave up 4 bases; unmatched junction bases: 5. The CDR3 covers 16 residues. Germline CDR1 and CDR2: SGHRS and YFSETQ. DNA for the CDR3: TGCGCCAGCAGCATTGGGACTAGCGGGACGTACAATGAGCAGTTCTTC. Its translation is CASSIGTSGTYNEQFF. Filled out from reference TRBV5-1 and TRBJ2-1, the complete variable domain reads KAGVTQTPRYLIKTRGQQVTLSCSPISGHRSVSWYQQTPGQGLQFLFEYFSETQRNKGNFPGRFSGRQFSNSRSEMNVSTLELGDSALYLCASSIGTSGTYNEQFFGPGTRLTVL.

The chain joins TRBV4-3 to TRBJ2-3; 11 nucleotides agree with TRBD2. The CDR3 covers 17 residues. Trimming cost V 0 bases and J 5 bases; bases outside gene matches: 7. CDR1 and CDR2 (germline): LGHNA, YSLEER. The CDR3 loop reads CASSQDSTSGAGDTQYF. CDR3 DNA: TGCGCCAGCAGCCAAGATTCGACTAGCGGGGCCGGAGATACGCAGTATTTT.

The chain is built from TRBV5-1 and TRBJ2-5; tentatively, D is TRBD2 (6 bases). CDR3 length: 14 amino acids. CDR1 and CDR2 from the germline V gene are SGHRS and YFSETQ. Trimming stripped 5 bases from V and 5 bases from J, with 16 bases between. The CDR3 is CASRTGSGRETQYF. DNA for the CDR3: TGCGCCAGCAGAACCGGTTCAGGGAGGGAGACCCAGTACTTC.